The 21 T cell receptor beta chains given below trace back to one sample, sequenced in a study of T cells in Graves' hyperthyroidism and ophthalmopathy. Amplification yielded TCR beta CDR3 regions, with RNA transcripts as the source. First-round RT-PCR with HTBI primers amplified the TCR CDR3 region. TCRdb redid the calling of the multiplex PCR reads with MiXCR, one entry per CDR3 protein. The repertoire includes over 650,000 distinct CDR3 sequences, roughly 15% of them detected once, and under 9.5% sits in the top ten. Sequencing was carried out using blood. Receptors originate from a man aged 18-30 years with Graves' hyperthyroidism.

V and J are TRBV4-3 and TRBJ1-3, with a possible D match to TRBD1 (6 bases). In germline, CDR1 is LGHNA, CDR2 YSLEER. V lost 0 bases, J lost 4 bases, and 10 bases lay in between. The CDR3 totals 15 residues. CDR3 nucleotides: TGCGCCAGCAGCCAAGAAGGGGGAGGAGGAAACACCATATATTTT. It yields the protein CASSQEGGGGNTIYF.

Ten or more counts support this clonotype. The gene calls are TRBV20-1 and TRBJ2-7; D possibly corresponds to TRBD1 (7 bases). With 0 bases removed from V and 0 bases from J, the gap between germline ends came to 15 bases. Looked up from germline, CDR1 is DFQATT and CDR2 is SNEGSKA (reference sequence). The CDR3 runs 16 residues. CDR3 coding DNA: TGCAGTGCTAGAGATCCCCCCAGGGGGGCCTCCTACGAGCAGTACTTC. Amino acid sequence: CSARDPPRGASYEQYF.

At least ten counts were recorded for this clonotype. This sequence joins TRBV28 and TRBJ2-5, with 15 bases that match TRBD2. Trimming at V came to 7 bases and at J to 5 bases, leaving 2 bases not matched to a gene. Germline CDR1 is MDHEN and CDR2 is SYDVKM. The CDR3 runs 14 residues. The CDR3 sequence is CASTGLAGGETQYF. CDR3 DNA: TGTGCCAGCACGGGACTAGCGGGAGGCGAGACCCAGTACTTC. The variable domain in full, completed from reference TRBV28 and TRBJ2-5, reads DVKVTQSSRYLVKRTGEKVFLECVQDMDHENMFWYRQDPGLGLRLIYFSYDVKMKEKGDIPEGYSVSREKKERFSLILESASTNQTSMYLCASTGLAGGETQYFGPGTRLLVL.

This clonotype was seen at least ten times. This chain joins TRBV7-2 and TRBJ2-7; 8 nucleotides line up with TRBD1. After removal of 2 bases from V and 6 bases from J, the junction contained 6 bases not matched to a gene. The CDR3 has 14 residues. From germline, CDR1 is SGHTA and CDR2 FQGNSA. The CDR3 reads CASSLWQGAFEQYF. The CDR3 nucleotides are TGTGCCAGCAGCTTATGGCAGGGGGCGTTCGAGCAGTACTTC.

In its sample, this clonotype was seen many times. This rearrangement joins TRBV28 to TRBJ1-2; D is uncertain. This CDR3 spans 14 amino acids. Trimming pared 3 bases from V and 4 bases from J, leaving 12 bases between. The germline gives CDR1 MDHEN, CDR2 SYDVKM. CDR3 sequence (DNA): TGTGCCAGCAGTTTCATCCCGGATGGCTATGGCTACACCTTC. This codes for CASSFIPDGYGYTF.

This chain joins TRBV10-3 and TRBJ2-3; 9 bases are shared with TRBD1. Germline-derived CDR1 and CDR2 are ENHRY and SYGVKD. With V trimmed by 10 bases and J by 2 bases, 10 bases remained unmatched. The length of the CDR3 is 15 residues. As DNA, the CDR3 is TGTGCCACCAACCCCGGGACAGGGCCCACAGATACGCAGTATTTT. This translates into CATNPGTGPTDTQYF.

This clonotype was counted at least ten times. This sequence joins TRBV4-3 and TRBJ2-2; TRBD1 agrees at 7 bases. V shed 4 bases, J shed 3 bases, and the junction held 8 bases outside the gene matches. The CDR3 contains 16 residues. Germline assignment: CDR1 LGHNA and CDR2 YSLEER. CDR3 sequence (DNA): TGCGCCAGCAGCCTACAGGGGTTTTCGTACACCGGGGAGCTGTTTTTT. Protein sequence: CASSLQGFSYTGELFF.

This clonotype was seen repeatedly, ten times or more. This CDR3 is CSVEDRGYEQYF. Written as DNA, the CDR3 is TGCAGCGTTGAAGACAGGGGGTACGAGCAGTACTTC. J is TRBJ2-7 and V is TRBV29-1; 7 nucleotides align to TRBD1. Germline V gene data show CDR1 as SQVTM and CDR2 as ANQGSEA. V lost 0 bases and J lost 4; bases outside the gene matches: 0. The CDR3 sequence is 12 residues long.

This sequence joins TRBV27 and TRBJ1-5; D might be TRBD1 (6 bases). Deletions cut 6 bases from V and 7 bases from J, with 13 bases between. Germline CDR1 MNHEY, CDR2 SMNVEV (reference sequence). This CDR3 contains 13 residues. The CDR3 DNA is TGTGCCAGCAGCTGGGAGGGGGGGCAGCCCCAGCATTTT. Amino acids: CASSWEGGQPQHF.

This clonotype was counted only a few times. This CDR3 reads CASSYSTGQDTYGYTF. In DNA form, the CDR3 reads TGTGCCAGCAGTTACTCGACCGGACAGGATACCTATGGCTACACCTTC. The rearrangement links TRBV6-5 to TRBJ1-2; 7 bases fit TRBD1. V lost 0 bases to trimming and J lost 4 bases; unmatched junction nucleotides: 8. Germline values: CDR1 MNHEY, CDR2 SVGAGI. There are 16 residues in the CDR3.

This clonotype has more than one count but fewer than ten. The chain links TRBV7-3 to TRBJ2-1, with TRBD2 as a possible D gene (5 bases). Germline V gene sequence: CDR1 SGHTA, CDR2 FQGTGA. The CDR3 has 15 residues. Trimming took off 4 bases at V and 5 bases at J, with 15 bases between the two ends. CDR3: CASSSVGGGHNEQFF. The CDR3 DNA is TGTGCCAGCAGCTCGGTTGGAGGAGGCCACAATGAGCAGTTCTTC.

The rearrangement uses TRBV9 and TRBJ2-1; D unclear. This CDR3 contains 17 residues. Trimming left V 4 bases short and J 0 bases short, with 17 bases between. Germline V CDR1 and CDR2: SGDLS, YYNGEE. CDR3 residues: CASSPPFVGLSYNEQFF. In nucleotides, the CDR3 is TGTGCCAGCAGCCCCCCCTTTGTGGGTCTCTCCTACAATGAGCAGTTCTTC.

In its sample, this clonotype was seen a few times. This sequence joins TRBV19 and TRBJ1-1; D remains unclear. CDR1 is LNHDA, CDR2 SQIVND, per germline (reference sequence). Trimming removed 3 bases at V and 0 bases at J, with 8 bases between. The CDR3 contains 14 residues. This chain's CDR3 is CASSIESMNTEAFF. The CDR3 bases are TGTGCCAGTAGTATCGAGAGCATGAACACTGAAGCTTTCTTT.

The chain carries TRBV2 and TRBJ2-7; TRBD1 aligns across 9 bases. This CDR3 has 18 amino acids. The germline gives CDR1 SNHLY, CDR2 FYNNEI. The J segment lost 1 base and the V segment lost 0 bases, leaving 10 bases of the junction unmatched. This chain's CDR3 is CASSEALLLGQGSYEQYF. CDR3 bases: TGTGCCAGCAGTGAAGCGCTTCTCCTGGGACAGGGATCCTACGAGCAGTACTTC.

The chain couples TRBV6-2 or TRBV6-3 to TRBJ1-1; TRBD1 might be the D (5 bases). CDR1 and CDR2 (germline): MNHEY, SVGEGT. V gave up 10 bases and J gave up 4 bases, with 22 bases separating them. The CDR3 runs to 15 residues. This CDR3 is CATANLDRVITEAFF. Here the CDR3 DNA reads TGTGCCACCGCGAATTTAGACAGAGTAATCACTGAAGCTTTCTTT.

The chain combines TRBV7-9 with TRBJ2-1; 8 nucleotides match TRBD2. The CDR3 is 17 residues long. Losses at the gene ends were 5 bases for V and 3 bases for J; bases not matched to a gene: 12. CDR1 SEHNR and CDR2 FQNEAQ come from the germline V gene (reference sequence). CDR3 protein: CASSLGPAGDFYNEQFF. The CDR3 nucleotides read TGTGCCAGCAGCCTAGGCCCAGCGGGGGACTTCTACAATGAGCAGTTCTTC. Drawing the rest from reference TRBV7-9 and TRBJ2-1, the complete variable domain is DTGVSQNPRHKITKRGQNVTFRCDPISEHNRLYWYRQTLGQGPEFLTYFQNEAQLEKSRLLSDRFSAERPKGSFSTLEIQRTEQGDSAMYLCASSLGPAGDFYNEQFFGPGTRLTVL.

This clonotype was counted ten times or more. The J gene is TRBJ2-7, the V gene TRBV6-2 or TRBV6-3; the match to TRBD2 covers 8 bases. CDR1 is MNHEY and CDR2 is SVGEGT in the germline V gene. After removal of 6 bases from V and 5 bases from J, the junction contained 9 bases not matched to a gene. The CDR3 is 14 residues long. CDR3 nucleotides: TGTGCCAGCAGGCCGGGACTAGTCTTCCACGAGCAGTACTTC. Its translation is CASRPGLVFHEQYF.

This clonotype was counted only a few times. The J gene is TRBJ2-1, the V gene TRBV20-1; D gene uncertain. The CDR3 length is 13 residues. CDR1 DFQATT and CDR2 SNEGSKA come from the germline V gene (reference sequence). Deletions cut 4 bases from V and 4 bases from J, with 11 bases between. The CDR3 loop reads CSATKGNYNEQFF. CDR3 nucleotide sequence: TGCAGTGCTACAAAAGGAAATTACAATGAGCAGTTCTTC.

This clonotype occurred many times. The V and J genes are TRBV6-2 or TRBV6-3 and TRBJ2-1; TRBD2 aligns across 15 bases. The germline gives CDR1 MNHEY, CDR2 SVGEGT. V trimming: 6 bases; J trimming: 0 bases; junction bases outside the gene matches: 12. The CDR3 runs to 20 residues. The CDR3 sequence is CASRGPGLAGGFSSYNEQFF. The CDR3 DNA sequence: TGTGCCAGCAGGGGACCGGGACTAGCGGGAGGATTTAGCTCCTACAATGAGCAGTTCTTC.

The chain employs TRBV5-1 and TRBJ1-2; 7 bases match TRBD1. From germline, CDR1 is SGHRS and CDR2 YFSETQ. The ends lost 0 bases at V and 4 bases at J; junction bases unmatched: 3. CDR3 length: 14 amino acids. The CDR3: CASSLEQGVYGYTF. The CDR3 DNA reads TGCGCCAGCAGCTTGGAGCAGGGGGTCTATGGCTACACCTTC.

This clonotype was counted many times. The chain's CDR3 is CSARGPPTMNTEAFF. CDR3 coding DNA: TGCAGTGCTAGGGGCCCACCTACTATGAACACTGAAGCTTTCTTT. The chain has TRBV20-1 and TRBJ1-1; no definite D call. This CDR3 is built from 15 residues. Deletions cut 3 bases from V and 0 bases from J, with 14 bases between. The germline CDR1 and CDR2 sequences are DFQATT and SNEGSKA (reference sequence).